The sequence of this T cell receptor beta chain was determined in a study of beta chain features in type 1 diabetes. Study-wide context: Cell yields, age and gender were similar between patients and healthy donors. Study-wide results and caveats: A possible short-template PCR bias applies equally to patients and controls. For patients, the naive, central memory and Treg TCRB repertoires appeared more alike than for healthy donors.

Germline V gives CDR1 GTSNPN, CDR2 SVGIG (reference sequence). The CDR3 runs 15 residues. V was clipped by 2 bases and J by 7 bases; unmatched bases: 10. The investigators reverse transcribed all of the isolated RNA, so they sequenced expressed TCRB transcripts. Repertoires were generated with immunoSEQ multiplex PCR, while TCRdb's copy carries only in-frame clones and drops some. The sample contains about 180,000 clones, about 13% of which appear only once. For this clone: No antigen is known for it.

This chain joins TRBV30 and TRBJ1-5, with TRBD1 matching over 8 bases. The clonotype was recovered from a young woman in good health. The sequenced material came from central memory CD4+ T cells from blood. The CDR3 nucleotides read TGTGCCTGGAGTTTCCCGGACAGGGTCAGCCAGCCCCAGCATTTT. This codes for CAWSFPDRVSQPQHF.